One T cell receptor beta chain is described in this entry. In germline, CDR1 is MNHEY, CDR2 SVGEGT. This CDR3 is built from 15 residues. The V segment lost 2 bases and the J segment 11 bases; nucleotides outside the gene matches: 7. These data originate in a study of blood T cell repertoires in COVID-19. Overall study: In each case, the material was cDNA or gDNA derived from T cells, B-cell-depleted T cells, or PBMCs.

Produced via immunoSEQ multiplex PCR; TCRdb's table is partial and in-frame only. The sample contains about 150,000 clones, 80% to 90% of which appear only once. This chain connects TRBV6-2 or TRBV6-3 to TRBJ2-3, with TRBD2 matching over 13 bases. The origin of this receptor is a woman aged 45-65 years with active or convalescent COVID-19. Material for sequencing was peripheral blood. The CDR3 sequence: CASSYPTSGGLKQYF. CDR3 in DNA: TGTGCCAGCAGTTACCCGACTAGCGGGGGGCTCAAGCAGTATTTT.